The clone carrying this T cell receptor beta chain was found many times. Its antigen is not identified. These data belong to a study of T cells in Graves' hyperthyroidism and ophthalmopathy. TCR beta CDR3 regions were amplified from RNA transcripts. Primed by the HTBI set, a first-round RT-PCR was run on the TCR CDR3. In TCRdb, the multiplex PCR reads were re-called with MiXCR into one record per CDR3 protein. The sample lists 500,000 or so distinct CDR3 sequences, more than 15% seen once, with about 31% in the top ten. Germline V gene data show CDR1 as SGHTA and CDR2 as FQGTGA. The J segment lost 4 bases and the V segment lost 4 bases, leaving 13 bases of the junction unmatched. The CDR3 runs 17 residues. Study-level results: Most thyroid clonotypes with frequency above 0.001 were detected in blood.

The rearrangement links TRBV7-3 to TRBJ2-3, with 8 bases fitting TRBD2. The source is a woman in her 30s with Graves' ophthalmopathy. The specimen sequenced was blood. The CDR3 protein is CASSSPPSSGSADTQYF. The CDR3 DNA reads as TGTGCCAGCAGCTCTCCCCCCTCCAGCGGGAGCGCAGATACGCAGTATTTT.